Reported below is one T cell receptor (beta chain). Its specificity is not known. CFSE-labeled sorted T cells met regulatory or mature dendritic cells for 4 to 6 days. This entry comes from a study of regulatory dendritic cells for organ transplantation. Looking at the study overall: Regulatory dendritic cells were monocyte-derived, receiving vitamin D3 on days 0 and 4 and IL-10 on day 4.

This CDR3 contains 18 residues. The ends were cut back, 5 bases at V and 3 bases at J, with 25 bases in the middle. Looked up from germline, CDR1 is SEHNR and CDR2 is FQNEAQ (reference sequence). Study findings and constraints: The most alloreactive TCR clonotypes were found in resting memory CD8+ cells. Memory T cells were less diverse than naive, with memory CD8+ most oligoclonal.

The protocol was immunoSEQ multiplex PCR, while the TCRdb copy is restricted to in-frame clones and leaves out a portion. The repertoire holds more than 10,000 clones, under 90% seen once, with about 0.21% in the top ten. V gene TRBV7-9 combines with J gene TRBJ1-2, with a tentative D call TRBD1 (5 bases). The receptor was derived from a human donor in good health. Material: naive CD8+ T cells from blood cultured with regulatory dendritic cells. Subset given: CD45RA+ naive T cells. The CDR3 protein is CASSEGNNHRTRDYGYTF. For the CDR3, the DNA is TGTGCCAGCAGCGAAGGAAATAACCATAGGACACGAGACTATGGCTACACCTTC.